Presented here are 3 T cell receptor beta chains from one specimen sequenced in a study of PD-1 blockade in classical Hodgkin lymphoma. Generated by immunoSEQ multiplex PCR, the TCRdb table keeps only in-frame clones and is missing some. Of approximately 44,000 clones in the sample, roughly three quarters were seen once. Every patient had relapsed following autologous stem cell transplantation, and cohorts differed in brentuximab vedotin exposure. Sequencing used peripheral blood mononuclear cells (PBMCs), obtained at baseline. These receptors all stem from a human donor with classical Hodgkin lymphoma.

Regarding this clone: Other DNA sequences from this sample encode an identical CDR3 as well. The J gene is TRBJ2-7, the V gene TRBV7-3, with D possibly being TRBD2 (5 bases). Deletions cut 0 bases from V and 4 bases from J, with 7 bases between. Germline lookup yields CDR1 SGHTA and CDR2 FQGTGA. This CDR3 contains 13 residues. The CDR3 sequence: CASSLTGGYEQYF. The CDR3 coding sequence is TGTGCCAGCAGCTTAACTGGCGGGTACGAGCAGTACTTC.

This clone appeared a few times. The CDR3 region has the DNA TGTGCCAGCAGCTTATCGGTAGCGGGGTGGGAGACCCAGTACTTC. Amino acid sequence: CASSLSVAGWETQYF. The chain combines TRBV7-9 with TRBJ2-5, with 8 bases fitting TRBD2. This CDR3 region has 15 residues. Germline CDR1 is SEHNR and CDR2 is FQNEAQ (reference sequence). Trimming at V came to 2 bases and at J to 5 bases, leaving 7 bases not matched to a gene.

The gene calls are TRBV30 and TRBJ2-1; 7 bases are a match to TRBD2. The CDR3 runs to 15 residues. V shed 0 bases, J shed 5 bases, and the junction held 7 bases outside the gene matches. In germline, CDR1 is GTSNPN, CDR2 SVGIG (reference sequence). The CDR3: CAWSVGLAANNEQFF. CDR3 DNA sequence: TGTGCCTGGAGTGTTGGGCTAGCGGCGAACAATGAGCAGTTCTTC.